The rows below give T cell receptor beta chains drawn from one sample of a study of cytomegalovirus exposure and HLA in healthy donors. Clones were sequenced by immunoSEQ multiplex PCR, and TCRdb holds only the in-frame ones, with some missing. The sample has about 94,000 clones, roughly three quarters seen once. The sequencing input was PBMCs. The receptors originated from a male donor in good health and CMV-seronegative. Both conserved end residues are part of each CDR3. Each record gives: J gene, D gene, clone size, V gene, CDR3 protein, CDR3 DNA. The D gene is left open where the match is weak. Clone size is stated in some rows and not others, as once, few, many or a class when expanded.

TRBJ2-3	-	-	TRBV19	CATTRGSPSTDTQYF	TGTGCCACCACAAGGGGTAGCCCTAGCACAGATACGCAGTATTTT
TRBJ1-2	-	-	TRBV11-2	CASSLDIRASYGYTF	TGTGCCAGCAGCTTAGATATCCGAGCATCATATGGCTACACCTTC
TRBJ1-1	TRBD1	-	TRBV11-2	CASSLVWTGEAFF	TGTGCCAGCAGCTTAGTGTGGACAGGTGAAGCTTTCTTT
TRBJ1-1	-	once	TRBV30	CAWSEGRDTEAFF	TGTGCCTGGAGTGAGGGGCGCGACACTGAAGCTTTCTTT
TRBJ2-1	TRBD2	-	TRBV5-6	CASSLWSGGRYNEQFF	TGTGCCAGCAGCTTGTGGAGCGGGGGCCGATACAATGAGCAGTTCTTC
TRBJ1-2	TRBD1	-	TRBV10-3	CAISESDRGLAYGYTF	TGTGCCATCAGTGAGTCGGACAGGGGGTTGGCCTATGGCTACACCTTC
TRBJ2-5	TRBD2	-	TRBV9	CASTREAGRETQYF	TGTGCCAGCACTCGGGAGGCCGGGAGAGAGACCCAGTACTTC
TRBJ1-2	TRBD1	once	TRBV2	CASSGQAAYGYTF	TGTGCCAGCAGCGGACAGGCCGCCTATGGCTACACCTTC
TRBJ2-1	-	-	TRBV4-3	CASSQDRVSYNEQFF	TGCGCCAGCAGCCAAGACAGGGTCTCCTACAATGAGCAGTTCTTC
TRBJ1-2	-	-	TRBV19	CASRPGGRNYGYTF	TGTGCCAGTAGACCCGGAGGGAGGAACTATGGCTACACCTTC
TRBJ1-1	TRBD1	-	TRBV19	CASSSGDRWRDTEAFF	TGTGCCAGTAGTAGCGGGGACAGGTGGCGGGACACTGAAGCTTTCTTT
TRBJ2-2	TRBD1	-	TRBV28	CASSLDRAGELFF	TGTGCCAGCAGTTTGGACAGGGCCGGGGAGCTGTTTTTT
TRBJ1-2	-	-	TRBV5-5	CASSPHLVEGYVSF	TGTGCCAGCAGCCCCCATTTGGTAGAGGGTTATGTCTCCTTC
TRBJ2-7	-	-	TRBV10-3	CATRGQAYEQYF	TGTGCCACCCGAGGACAAGCCTACGAGCAGTACTTC
TRBJ1-2	-	few	TRBV5-6	CASSLNMAAPYGYTF	TGTGCCAGCAGCTTGAATATGGCCGCTCCTTATGGCTACACCTTC
TRBJ2-1	TRBD1	-	TRBV28	CASSLATGGDEQFF	TGTGCCAGCAGTTTAGCGACAGGGGGCGATGAGCAGTTCTTC
TRBJ2-2	TRBD2	few	TRBV13	CASSLGELAGLNTGELFF	TGTGCCAGCAGCTTAGGGGAACTAGCGGGGCTTAACACCGGGGAGCTGTTTTTT
TRBJ2-1	-	-	TRBV4-2	CASSHLIGTRRDEQFF	TGTGCCAGCAGCCACTTGATCGGGACTCGTCGCGATGAGCAGTTCTTC
TRBJ1-2	TRBD1	-	TRBV7-2	CASSLVGQGVYGYTF	TGTGCCAGCAGCTTAGTCGGACAGGGGGTTTATGGCTACACCTTC
TRBJ2-1	-	-	TRBV5-1	CASSAMVNRNEQFF	TGCGCCAGCAGTGCTATGGTAAATCGCAATGAGCAGTTCTTC
TRBJ1-2	TRBD1	-	TRBV27	CASSPGQGFTNYGYTF	TGTGCCAGCAGTCCGGGACAGGGCTTCACTAACTATGGCTACACCTTC
TRBJ2-7	-	few	TRBV28	CASTLDGAYEQYF	TGTGCCAGCACTCTAGATGGTGCCTACGAGCAGTACTTC
TRBJ2-7	-	-	TRBV6-1	CASSDSGQSSYEQYF	TGTGCCAGCAGTGATTCGGGACAAAGCTCCTACGAGCAGTACTTC
TRBJ2-7	-	once	TRBV5-1	CASSLVQGSSLYEQYF	TGCGCCAGCAGCTTGGTACAGGGTAGTTCCCTCTACGAGCAGTACTTC
TRBJ2-7	-	-	TRBV4-3	CASSQDSGSYEQYF	TGCGCCAGCAGCCAAGATTCAGGGTCTTACGAGCAGTACTTC